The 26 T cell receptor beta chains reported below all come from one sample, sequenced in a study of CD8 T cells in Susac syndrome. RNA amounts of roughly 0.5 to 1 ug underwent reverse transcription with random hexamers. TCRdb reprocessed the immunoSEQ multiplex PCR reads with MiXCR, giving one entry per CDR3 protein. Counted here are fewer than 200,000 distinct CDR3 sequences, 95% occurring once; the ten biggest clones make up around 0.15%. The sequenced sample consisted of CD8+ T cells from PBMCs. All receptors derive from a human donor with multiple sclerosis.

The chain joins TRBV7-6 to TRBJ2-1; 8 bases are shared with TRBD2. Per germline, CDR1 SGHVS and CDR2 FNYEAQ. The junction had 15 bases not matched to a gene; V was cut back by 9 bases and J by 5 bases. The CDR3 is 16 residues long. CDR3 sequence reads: CASRRFEGGGNNEQFF. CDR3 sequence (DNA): TGTGCCAGTCGCCGTTTTGAAGGCGGGGGGAACAATGAGCAGTTCTTC.

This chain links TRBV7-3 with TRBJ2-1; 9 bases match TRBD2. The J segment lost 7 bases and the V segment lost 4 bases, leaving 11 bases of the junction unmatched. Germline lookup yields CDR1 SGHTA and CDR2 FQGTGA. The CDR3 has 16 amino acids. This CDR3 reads CASSSRPGTSPNEQFF. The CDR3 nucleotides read TGTGCCAGCAGCTCCCGTCCCGGGACTAGCCCTAATGAGCAGTTCTTC. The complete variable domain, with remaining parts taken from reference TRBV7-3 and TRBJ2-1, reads GAGVSQTPSNKVTEKGKYVELRCDPISGHTALYWYRQSLGQGPEFLIYFQGTGAADDSGLPNDRFFAVRPEGSVSTLKIQRTERGDSAVYLCASSSRPGTSPNEQFFGPGTRLTVL.

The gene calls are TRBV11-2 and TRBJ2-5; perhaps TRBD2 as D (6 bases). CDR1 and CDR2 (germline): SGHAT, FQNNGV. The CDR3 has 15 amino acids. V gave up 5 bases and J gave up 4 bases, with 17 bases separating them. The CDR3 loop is CASSGPGVSVETQYF. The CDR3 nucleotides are TGTGCCAGCAGCGGGCCGGGGGTTTCGGTAGAGACCCAGTACTTC. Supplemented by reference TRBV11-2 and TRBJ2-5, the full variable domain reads EAGVAQSPRYKIIEKRQSVAFWCNPISGHATLYWYQQILGQGPKLLIQFQNNGVVDDSQLPKDRFSAERLKGVDSTLKIQPAKLEDSAVYLCASSGPGVSVETQYFGPGTRLLVL.

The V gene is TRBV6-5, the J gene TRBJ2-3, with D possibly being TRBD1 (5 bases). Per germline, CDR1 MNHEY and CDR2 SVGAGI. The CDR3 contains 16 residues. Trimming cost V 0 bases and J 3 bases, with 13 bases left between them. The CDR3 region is CASSYSAGSATDTQYF. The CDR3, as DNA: TGTGCCAGCAGTTACTCAGCAGGGTCGGCTACAGATACGCAGTATTTT.

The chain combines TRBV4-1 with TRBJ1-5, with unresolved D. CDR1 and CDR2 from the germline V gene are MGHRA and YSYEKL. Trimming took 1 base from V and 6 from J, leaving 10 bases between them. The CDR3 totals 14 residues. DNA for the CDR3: TGCGCCAGCAGCCAAGGTAACGTGATTCAGCCCCAGCATTTT. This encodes CASSQGNVIQPQHF.

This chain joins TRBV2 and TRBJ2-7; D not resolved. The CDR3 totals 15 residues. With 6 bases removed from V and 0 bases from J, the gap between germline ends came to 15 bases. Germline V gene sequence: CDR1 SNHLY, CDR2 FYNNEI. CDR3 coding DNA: TGTGCCAGCAGCGTAACAGCTTTAAGCTCCTACGAGCAGTACTTC. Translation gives CASSVTALSSYEQYF. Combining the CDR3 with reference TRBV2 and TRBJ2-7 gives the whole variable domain EPEVTQTPSHQVTQMGQEVILRCVPISNHLYFYWYRQILGQKVEFLVSFYNNEISEKSEIFDDQFSVERPDGSNFTLKIRSTKLEDSAMYFCASSVTALSSYEQYFGPGTRLTVT.

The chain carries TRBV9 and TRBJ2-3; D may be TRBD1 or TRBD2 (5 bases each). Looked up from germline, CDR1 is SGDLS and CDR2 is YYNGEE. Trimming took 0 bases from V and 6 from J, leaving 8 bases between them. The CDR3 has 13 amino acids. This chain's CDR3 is CASSVGGEDTQYF. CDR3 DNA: TGTGCCAGCAGCGTAGGAGGGGAGGATACGCAGTATTTT.

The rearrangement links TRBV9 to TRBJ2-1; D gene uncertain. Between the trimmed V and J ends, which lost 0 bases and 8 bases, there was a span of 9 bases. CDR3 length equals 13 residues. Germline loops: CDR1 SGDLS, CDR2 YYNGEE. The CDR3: CASSVVSRHEQFF. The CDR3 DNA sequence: TGTGCCAGCAGCGTAGTTTCCAGACATGAGCAGTTCTTC.

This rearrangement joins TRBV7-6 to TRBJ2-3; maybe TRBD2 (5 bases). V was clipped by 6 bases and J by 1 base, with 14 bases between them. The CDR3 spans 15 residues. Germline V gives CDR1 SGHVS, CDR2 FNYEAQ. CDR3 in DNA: TGTGCCAGCAGGTCTCGAATCGGGGGCACAGATACGCAGTATTTT. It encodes CASRSRIGGTDTQYF.

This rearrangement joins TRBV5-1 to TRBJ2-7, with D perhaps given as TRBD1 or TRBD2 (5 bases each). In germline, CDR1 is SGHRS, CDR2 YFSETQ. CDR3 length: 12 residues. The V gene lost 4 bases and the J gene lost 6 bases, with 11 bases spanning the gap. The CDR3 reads CASSTGPLEQYF. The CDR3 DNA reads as TGCGCCAGCAGCACGGGACCGCTCGAGCAGTACTTC.

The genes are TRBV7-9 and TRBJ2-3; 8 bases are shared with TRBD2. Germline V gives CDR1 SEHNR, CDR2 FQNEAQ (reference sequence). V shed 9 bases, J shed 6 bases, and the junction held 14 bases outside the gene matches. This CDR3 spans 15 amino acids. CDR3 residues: CASNARGTSMDTQYF. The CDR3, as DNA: TGTGCCAGTAATGCCCGGGGGACTAGTATGGATACGCAGTATTTT.

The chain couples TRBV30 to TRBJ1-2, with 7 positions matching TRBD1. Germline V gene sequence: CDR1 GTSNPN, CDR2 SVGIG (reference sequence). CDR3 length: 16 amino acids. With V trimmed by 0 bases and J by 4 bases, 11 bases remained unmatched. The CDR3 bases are TGTGCCTGGAGTGTATCGTCAGGGGGTGGTGGCTATGGCTACACCTTC. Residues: CAWSVSSGGGGYGYTF.

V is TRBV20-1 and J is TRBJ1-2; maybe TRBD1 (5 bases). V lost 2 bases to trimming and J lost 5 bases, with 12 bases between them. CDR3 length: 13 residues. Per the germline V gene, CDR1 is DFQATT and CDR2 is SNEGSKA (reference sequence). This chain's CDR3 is CSARMGDEYGYTF. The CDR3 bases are TGCAGTGCTAGAATGGGGGATGAATATGGCTACACCTTC.

In DNA form, the CDR3 reads TGTGCCAGCAGCATCCCCGCCCGACAGGGTCCTACAGATACGCAGTATTTT. Residues: CASSIPARQGPTDTQYF. The V call is TRBV7-9, the J call TRBJ2-3; TRBD1 matches 7 bases. Germline V CDR1 and CDR2: SEHNR, FQNEAQ (reference sequence). Germline trimming cut 5 bases from V and 3 bases from J; bases unmatched to any gene: 14. The CDR3 covers 17 residues.

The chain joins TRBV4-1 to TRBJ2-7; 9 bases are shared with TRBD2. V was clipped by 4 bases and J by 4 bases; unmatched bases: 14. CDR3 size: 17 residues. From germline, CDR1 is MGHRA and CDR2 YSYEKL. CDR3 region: CASSPGSSGTWAYEQYF. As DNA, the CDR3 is TGCGCCAGCAGCCCGGGCTCTAGCGGGACGTGGGCGTACGAGCAGTACTTC.

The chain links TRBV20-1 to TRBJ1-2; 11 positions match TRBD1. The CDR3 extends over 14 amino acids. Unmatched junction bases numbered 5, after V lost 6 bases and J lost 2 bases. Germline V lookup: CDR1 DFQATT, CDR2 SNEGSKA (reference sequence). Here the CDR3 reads CSARDRGTNYGYTF. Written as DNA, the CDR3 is TGCAGTGCAAGGGACAGGGGGACCAACTATGGCTACACCTTC.

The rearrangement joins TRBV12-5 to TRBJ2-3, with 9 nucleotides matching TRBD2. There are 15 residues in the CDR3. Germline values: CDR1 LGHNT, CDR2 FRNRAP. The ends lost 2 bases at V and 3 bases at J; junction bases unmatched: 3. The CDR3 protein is CASGLILAGTDTQYF. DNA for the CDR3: TGTGCTAGTGGTTTGATACTAGCGGGTACAGATACGCAGTATTTT.

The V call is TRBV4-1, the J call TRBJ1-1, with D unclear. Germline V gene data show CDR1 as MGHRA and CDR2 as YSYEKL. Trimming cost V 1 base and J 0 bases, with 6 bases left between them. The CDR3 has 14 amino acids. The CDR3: CASSQVALNTEAFF. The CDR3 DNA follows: TGCGCCAGCAGCCAAGTCGCCCTGAACACTGAAGCTTTCTTT.

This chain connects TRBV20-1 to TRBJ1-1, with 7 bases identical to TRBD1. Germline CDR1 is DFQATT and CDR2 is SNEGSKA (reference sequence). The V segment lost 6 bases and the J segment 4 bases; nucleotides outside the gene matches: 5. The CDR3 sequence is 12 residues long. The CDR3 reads CSATDRATEAFF. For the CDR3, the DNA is TGCAGTGCCACCGACAGGGCCACTGAAGCTTTCTTT.

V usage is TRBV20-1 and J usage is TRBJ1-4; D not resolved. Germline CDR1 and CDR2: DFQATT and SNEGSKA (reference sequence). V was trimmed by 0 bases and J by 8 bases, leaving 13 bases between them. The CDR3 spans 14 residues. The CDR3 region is CSARDYTTLEKLFF. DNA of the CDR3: TGCAGTGCTAGAGATTATACAACTCTCGAAAAACTGTTTTTT.

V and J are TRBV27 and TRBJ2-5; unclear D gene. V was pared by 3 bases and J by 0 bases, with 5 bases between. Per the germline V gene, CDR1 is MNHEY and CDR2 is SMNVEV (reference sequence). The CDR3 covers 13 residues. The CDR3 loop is CASSFQYQETQYF. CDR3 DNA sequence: TGTGCCAGCAGTTTCCAGTACCAAGAGACCCAGTACTTC.

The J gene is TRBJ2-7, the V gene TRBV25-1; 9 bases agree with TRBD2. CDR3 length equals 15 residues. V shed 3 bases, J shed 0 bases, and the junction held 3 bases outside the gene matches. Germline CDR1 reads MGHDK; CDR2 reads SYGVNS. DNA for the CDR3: TGTGCCAGCAGTGATGGACTAGCGAACTCCTACGAGCAGTACTTC. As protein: CASSDGLANSYEQYF.

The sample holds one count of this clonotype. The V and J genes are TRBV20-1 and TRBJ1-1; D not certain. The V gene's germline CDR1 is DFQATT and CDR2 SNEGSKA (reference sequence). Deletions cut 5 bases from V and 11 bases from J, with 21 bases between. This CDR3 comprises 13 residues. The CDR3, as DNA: TGCAGTGCTTCTGACGGACTCTCACTGGAGGCTTTCTTT. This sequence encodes CSASDGLSLEAFF.

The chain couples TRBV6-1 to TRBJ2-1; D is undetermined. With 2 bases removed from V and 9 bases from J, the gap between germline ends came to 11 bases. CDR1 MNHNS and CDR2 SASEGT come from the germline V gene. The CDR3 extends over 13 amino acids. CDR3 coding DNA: TGTGCCAGCAGTGAAACCCCCCCGGTTGAGCAGTTCTTC. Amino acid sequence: CASSETPPVEQFF.

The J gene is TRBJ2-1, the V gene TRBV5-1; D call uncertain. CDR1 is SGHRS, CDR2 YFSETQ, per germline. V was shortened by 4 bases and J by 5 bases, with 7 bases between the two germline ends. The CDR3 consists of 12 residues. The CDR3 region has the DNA TGCGCCAGCAGCCCTTGGGACAATGAGCAGTTCTTC. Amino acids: CASSPWDNEQFF.

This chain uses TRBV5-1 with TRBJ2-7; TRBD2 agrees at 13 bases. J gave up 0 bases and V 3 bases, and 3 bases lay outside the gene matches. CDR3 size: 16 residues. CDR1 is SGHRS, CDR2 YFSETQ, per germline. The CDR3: CASSYGTSGASYEQYF. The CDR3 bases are TGCGCCAGCAGCTATGGGACTAGCGGGGCCTCCTACGAGCAGTACTTC.